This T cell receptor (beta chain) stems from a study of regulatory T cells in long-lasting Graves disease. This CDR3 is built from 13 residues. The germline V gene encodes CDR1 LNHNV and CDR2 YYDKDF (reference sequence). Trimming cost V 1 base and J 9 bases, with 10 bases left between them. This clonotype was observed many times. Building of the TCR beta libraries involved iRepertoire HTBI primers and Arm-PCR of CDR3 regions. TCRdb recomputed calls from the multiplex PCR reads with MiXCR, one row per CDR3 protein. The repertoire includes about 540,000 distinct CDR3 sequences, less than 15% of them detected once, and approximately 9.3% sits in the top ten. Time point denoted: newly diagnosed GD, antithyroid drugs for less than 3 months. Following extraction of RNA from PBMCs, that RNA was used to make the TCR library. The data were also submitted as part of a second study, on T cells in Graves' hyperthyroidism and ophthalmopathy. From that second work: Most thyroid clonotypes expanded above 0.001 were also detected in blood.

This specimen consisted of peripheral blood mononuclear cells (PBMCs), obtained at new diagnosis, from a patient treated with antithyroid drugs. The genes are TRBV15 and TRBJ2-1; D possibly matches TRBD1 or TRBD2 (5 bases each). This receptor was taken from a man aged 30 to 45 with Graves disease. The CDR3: CATSRAGASEQFF. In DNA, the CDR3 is TGTGCCACCAGCAGAGCCGGGGCTAGTGAGCAGTTCTTC.